One sample yielded the 30 T cell receptor beta chains listed below, sequenced in a study of CD8+CD57+ T cells in acquired aplastic anemia. Genomic DNA, serving as template, underwent TCR beta VDJ and CDR3 profiling. From the reads, TCRdb called clonotypes with MiXCR, one entry per CDR3 protein. The sample has fewer than 200,000 distinct CDR3 sequences; about 60% are singletons. Sequencing was performed on sorted CD4+, CD8+, or CD8+CD57+ T cells (not recorded which) from PBMCs. All receptors derive from a human donor in good health.

The chain links TRBV9 to TRBJ2-7; TRBD1 or TRBD2 may be the D gene (5 bases each). V was shortened by 1 base and J by 2 bases, with 13 bases between the two germline ends. This CDR3 is 15 amino acids long. CDR1 and CDR2 (germline): SGDLS, YYNGEE. CDR3 nucleotides: TGTGCCAGCAGCGTAACCGGGGACCACACCTACGAGCAGTACTTC. It encodes CASSVTGDHTYEQYF. The entire variable domain, with the rest obtained from reference TRBV9 and TRBJ2-7, is as follows: DSGVTQTPKHLITATGQRVTLRCSPRSGDLSVYWYQQSLDQGLQFLIQYYNGEERAKGNILERFSAQQFPDLHSELNLSSLELGDSALYFCASSVTGDHTYEQYFGPGTRLTVT.

The V gene is TRBV7-2, the J gene TRBJ2-5; TRBD2 matches 11 bases. V lost 5 bases and J lost 2; bases outside the gene matches: 7. The germline gives CDR1 SGHTA, CDR2 FQGNSA. This CDR3 is 16 amino acids long. The CDR3 here is CASSRRLAGRQETQYF. CDR3 bases: TGTGCCAGCAGCCGACGACTAGCGGGGCGTCAAGAGACCCAGTACTTC.

The rearrangement uses TRBV5-1 and TRBJ2-3; D is ambiguous. The V gene's germline CDR1 is SGHRS and CDR2 YFSETQ. Trimming removed 3 bases at V and 5 bases at J, with 10 bases between. The CDR3 contains 13 residues. The CDR3 nucleotides read TGCGCCAGCAGCTATGTAGTCGGAGATACGCAGTATTTT. As protein: CASSYVVGDTQYF.

This clonotype was picked up one time. The chain employs TRBV20-1 and TRBJ1-1; 8 nucleotides agree with TRBD1. CDR3 size: 11 residues. Germline CDR1 and CDR2: DFQATT and SNEGSKA (reference sequence). J lost 8 bases, V lost 3 bases, and 2 bases had no gene match. For the CDR3, the DNA is TGCAGTGCTAGTAGGACAGGGGAAGCTTTCTTT. This translates into CSASRTGEAFF.

This clonotype was picked up many times. The genes are TRBV19 and TRBJ2-3, with TRBD2 identical over 7 bases. V dropped 7 bases and J dropped 2; count of bases not matched to a gene: 6. CDR3 length equals 14 residues. Germline V gene lookup returns CDR1 LNHDA and CDR2 SQIVND (reference sequence). DNA for the CDR3: TGTGCCAGTAAGTTTGCGGGGGACACAGATACGCAGTATTTT. The encoded protein is CASKFAGDTDTQYF. The whole variable domain, filled in from reference TRBV19 and TRBJ2-3, reads DGGITQSPKYLFRKEGQNVTLSCEQNLNHDAMYWYRQDPGQGLRLIYYSQIVNDFQKGDIAEGYSVSREKKESFPLTVTSAQKNPTAFYLCASKFAGDTDTQYFGPGTRLTVL.

The chain combines TRBV25-1 with TRBJ1-1; D is ambiguous. In germline, CDR1 is MGHDK, CDR2 SYGVNS. The CDR3 covers 13 residues. The V end was cut by 0 bases, the J end by 3 bases, with 5 bases between. The CDR3 spells CASSEYWDTEAFF. The CDR3 bases are TGTGCCAGCAGTGAATATTGGGACACTGAAGCTTTCTTT. Full variable domain (rest looked up from reference TRBV25-1 and TRBJ1-1): EADIYQTPRYLVIGTGKKITLECSQTMGHDKMYWYQQDPGMELHLIHYSYGVNSTEKGDLSSESTVSRIRTEHFPLTLESARPSHTSQYLCASSEYWDTEAFFGQGTRLTVV.

The J gene is TRBJ2-3, the V gene TRBV7-2; no definite D call. The germline gives CDR1 SGHTA, CDR2 FQGNSA. The CDR3 runs 12 residues. V dropped 5 bases and J dropped 5 bases, with 8 bases sitting between them. The CDR3 DNA reads TGTGCCAGCAGCCGTATGGGAGATACGCAGTATTTT. Its translation is CASSRMGDTQYF. Full variable domain (outside the CDR3, taken from reference TRBV7-2 and TRBJ2-3): GAGVSQSPSNKVTEKGKDVELRCDPISGHTALYWYRQSLGQGLEFLIYFQGNSAPDKSGLPSDRFSAERTGGSVSTLTIQRTQQEDSAVYLCASSRMGDTQYFGPGTRLTVL.

This rearrangement joins TRBV2 to TRBJ2-6; D is uncertain. Germline loops: CDR1 SNHLY, CDR2 FYNNEI. The CDR3 has 15 amino acids. Between the trimmed V and J ends, which lost 5 bases and 0 bases, there was a span of 8 bases. CDR3 in DNA: TGTGCCAGCAGTAAAGAGCCCTCTGGGGCCAACGTCCTGACTTTC. As protein: CASSKEPSGANVLTF.

This sequence joins TRBV20-1 and TRBJ2-7, with D perhaps TRBD1 or TRBD2 (5 bases each). Germline V lookup: CDR1 DFQATT, CDR2 SNEGSKA (reference sequence). Trimming took 0 bases from V and 3 from J, leaving 15 bases between them. The CDR3 has 15 residues. The CDR3 is CSARDEGRSVYEQYF. The CDR3 DNA follows: TGCAGTGCTAGAGATGAGGGGCGTTCTGTCTACGAGCAGTACTTC.

For this clonotype: Germline is not matched at one junction end, which may reflect a read error. The V and J genes are TRBV10-3 and TRBJ2-7, with a possible D match to TRBD2 (6 bases). Germline V gives CDR1 ENHRY, CDR2 SYGVKD. This CDR3 has 14 amino acids. The CDR3 nucleotides read TGTGCCACCGCCACCTATCGGGGGACCTACCAGCAGTACTTC. It translates to CATATYRGTYQQYF.

J is TRBJ2-7 and V is TRBV2; TRBD2 matches 8 bases. CDR3 length: 15 amino acids. Germline CDR1 reads SNHLY; CDR2 reads FYNNEI. The V segment lost 4 bases and the J segment 3 bases; nucleotides outside the gene matches: 8. The CDR3 DNA follows: TGTGCCAGCAGTGCAAGGGGACGGGAGGGCTACGAGCAGTACTTC. Amino acids: CASSARGREGYEQYF. The complete variable domain, with remaining parts taken from reference TRBV2 and TRBJ2-7, reads EPEVTQTPSHQVTQMGQEVILRCVPISNHLYFYWYRQILGQKVEFLVSFYNNEISEKSEIFDDQFSVERPDGSNFTLKIRSTKLEDSAMYFCASSARGREGYEQYFGPGTRLTVT.

V and J are TRBV10-3 and TRBJ1-1, with 7 bases lining up with TRBD1. This CDR3 is 15 amino acids long. V lost 6 bases, J lost 1 base, and 8 bases stayed unmatched. The germline gives CDR1 ENHRY, CDR2 SYGVKD. The CDR3 loop reads CAISRSGQPNTEAFF. As DNA, the CDR3 is TGTGCCATCAGCCGCTCGGGACAGCCGAACACTGAAGCTTTCTTT.

V is TRBV2 and J is TRBJ2-1, with D tentatively TRBD1 or TRBD2 (5 bases each). The CDR3 runs to 12 residues. Trimming shortened V by 8 bases and J by 4 bases, and 9 bases separated the two germline ends. Germline V gene sequence: CDR1 SNHLY, CDR2 FYNNEI. The CDR3 DNA is TGTGCCAGCCGGGACGGTTACAATGAGCAGTTCTTC. Its translation: CASRDGYNEQFF.

This clonotype occurred many times. The chain links TRBV9 to TRBJ2-1; weak D call: TRBD2 (6 bases). Trimming took 1 base from V and 2 from J, leaving 10 bases between them. Germline assignment: CDR1 SGDLS and CDR2 YYNGEE. This CDR3 spans 15 amino acids. As DNA, the CDR3 is TGTGCCAGCAGCGTAACGGGAGTGGCCTACAATGAGCAGTTCTTC. Its protein product is CASSVTGVAYNEQFF.

The V and J genes are TRBV15 and TRBJ2-2, with TRBD1 matching 8 bases. Germline V gene lookup returns CDR1 LNHNV and CDR2 YYDKDF (reference sequence). The CDR3 totals 17 residues. The trim removed 0 bases at V and 4 bases at J, leaving 7 bases unmatched. The CDR3 loop reads CATSRDRGQATTGELFF. For the CDR3, the DNA is TGTGCCACCAGCAGAGACCGGGGACAGGCGACCACCGGGGAGCTGTTTTTT.

Notes on this clonotype: A read error is possible here, since a much larger clone lies one base away. This CDR3 is missing its conserved last phenylalanine or tryptophan, likely due to a read error. The CDR3 is CASSARTSGGRYEQYL. The CDR3, as DNA: TGTGCCAGCAGCGCCAGAACTAGCGGGGGCCGCTACGAGCAGTACTTA. V usage is TRBV7-2 and J usage is TRBJ2-7; TRBD2 agrees at 11 bases. CDR3 length equals 16 residues. Germline V gene lookup returns CDR1 SGHTA and CDR2 FQGNSA. Losses at the gene ends were 5 bases for V and 3 bases for J; bases not matched to a gene: 9.

This clonotype was detected a few times. The genes are TRBV27 and TRBJ2-1; D gene uncertain. V shed 6 bases and J shed 0 bases, with 6 bases lying between them. From germline, CDR1 is MNHEY and CDR2 SMNVEV (reference sequence). This CDR3 has 13 amino acids. CDR3 coding DNA: TGTGCCAGCAGCGCCTCCTCCTACAATGAGCAGTTCTTC. Amino acid sequence: CASSASSYNEQFF.

This clonotype was seen ten or more times. The chain is built from TRBV7-9 and TRBJ1-2, with D tentatively TRBD1 (6 bases). The germline V gene encodes CDR1 SEHNR and CDR2 FQNEAQ (reference sequence). V was shortened by 5 bases and J by 2 bases, with 9 bases between the two germline ends. This CDR3 contains 13 residues. Here the CDR3 reads CASSITGNYGYTF. The DNA of the CDR3 is TGTGCCAGCAGCATAACAGGGAACTATGGCTACACCTTC.

The V call is TRBV7-6, the J call TRBJ2-7, with 11 positions matching TRBD2. Germline-derived CDR1 and CDR2 are SGHVS and FNYEAQ. This CDR3 is 14 amino acids long. Germline trimming cut 0 bases from V and 6 bases from J; bases unmatched to any gene: 1. The CDR3 here is CASSLALAGGEQYF. The CDR3 coding sequence is TGTGCCAGCAGCTTAGCCCTAGCGGGAGGCGAGCAGTACTTC. Based on the CDR3 plus reference TRBV7-6 and TRBJ2-7, the full variable domain is GAGVSQSPRYKVTKRGQDVALRCDPISGHVSLYWYRQALGQGPEFLTYFNYEAQQDKSGLPNDRFSAERPEGSISTLTIQRTEQRDSAMYRCASSLALAGGEQYFGPGTRLTVT.

The chain joins TRBV5-1 to TRBJ2-7, with 10 bases that match TRBD2. This CDR3 has 16 amino acids. V was clipped by 4 bases and J by 4 bases; unmatched bases: 11. Germline loops: CDR1 SGHRS, CDR2 YFSETQ. The CDR3 DNA sequence: TGCGCCAGCAGCCACCGAAGCGGGAGGGCCGAGTACGAGCAGTACTTC. It is translated as CASSHRSGRAEYEQYF.

Only one count was recorded for this clonotype. This sequence joins TRBV10-3 and TRBJ2-5; 8 bases agree with TRBD1. V was pared by 3 bases and J by 5 bases, with 2 bases of the junction left unmatched. Germline V gene lookup returns CDR1 ENHRY and CDR2 SYGVKD. The CDR3 length is 13 residues. The CDR3 DNA is TGTGCCATCAGTGACAGGGGGCTTGAGACCCAGTACTTC. Amino acids: CAISDRGLETQYF.

The chain recombines TRBV2 with TRBJ1-4; D unclear. Trimming left V 5 bases short and J 5 bases short, with 15 bases between. This CDR3 comprises 15 residues. The germline V gene has CDR1 SNHLY and CDR2 FYNNEI. CDR3 loop: CASSRTGGWNEKLFF. As DNA, the CDR3 is TGTGCCAGCAGTAGGACGGGCGGATGGAATGAAAAACTGTTTTTT.

This chain joins TRBV6-5 and TRBJ1-2; possible D gene TRBD1, 5 bases. With 8 bases removed from V and 10 bases from J, the gap between germline ends came to 17 bases. Germline V CDR1 and CDR2: MNHEY, SVGAGI. This CDR3 has 12 amino acids. CDR3: CASLGGGLIYTF. DNA for the CDR3: TGTGCCAGCCTCGGGGGGGGACTCATCTACACCTTC.

This clonotype appeared many times. The V and J genes are TRBV7-9 and TRBJ2-7; D gene unclear. The ends were cut back, 4 bases at V and 3 bases at J, with 13 bases in the middle. The CDR3 loop spans 14 amino acids. CDR1 is SEHNR and CDR2 is FQNEAQ in the germline V gene (reference sequence). CDR3 region: CASSSRPLIYEQYF. Written as DNA, the CDR3 is TGTGCCAGCAGCTCCCGACCGCTCATCTACGAGCAGTACTTC.

The rearrangement joins TRBV7-6 to TRBJ2-7; 7 nucleotides align to TRBD1. The length of the CDR3 is 14 residues. CDR1 and CDR2 (germline): SGHVS, FNYEAQ. With V trimmed by 4 bases and J by 5 bases, 8 bases remained unmatched. For the CDR3, the DNA is TGTGCCAGCAGCTGGATGACAGGGTTGAACGAGCAGTACTTC. Protein: CASSWMTGLNEQYF.

Concerning this clonotype: A junction boundary mismatches the germline segment, possibly from a read error. The chain uses TRBV7-9 and TRBJ2-5; D is perhaps TRBD1 or TRBD2 (5 bases each). CDR3 length equals 14 residues. Per germline, CDR1 SEHNR and CDR2 FQNEAQ (reference sequence). The CDR3: CASIPLTVGETRYF. CDR3 in DNA: TGTGCCAGCATCCCTTTGACCGTGGGGGAGACCCGGTACTTC.

The J gene is TRBJ2-3, the V gene TRBV5-1; TRBD2 agrees at 10 bases. Germline CDR1 reads SGHRS; CDR2 reads YFSETQ. The J segment lost 0 bases and the V segment lost 5 bases, leaving 3 bases of the junction unmatched. This CDR3 region has 15 residues. For the CDR3, the DNA is TGCGCCAGCAGGACTAGCGGGTACAGCACAGATACGCAGTATTTT. Its protein is CASRTSGYSTDTQYF.

The chain joins TRBV7-8 to TRBJ2-5, with D uncertain. The DNA end is more similar to TRBJ2-1, so the J call may be wrong. Germline V lookup: CDR1 SGHVS, CDR2 FQNEAQ. This CDR3 is built from 11 residues. The CDR3 DNA reads as TGTGCCAGCAGTATCTTCGATGAGCAGTTCTTC. Residues: CASSIFDEQFF.

The V call is TRBV24-1, the J call TRBJ2-2, with 11 bases that match TRBD2. Per the germline V gene, CDR1 is KGHDR and CDR2 is SFDVKD. The CDR3 runs to 14 residues. The ends lost 5 bases at V and 6 bases at J; junction bases unmatched: 1. The DNA for the CDR3 is TGTGCCACCAGTGGGGGACTAGCGGCCGGGGAGCTGTTTTTT. Protein sequence: CATSGGLAAGELFF.

The chain couples TRBV6-1 to TRBJ2-1; no reliable D call. Germline V gene lookup returns CDR1 MNHNS and CDR2 SASEGT. V dropped 6 bases and J dropped 10 bases, with 10 bases sitting between them. There are 11 residues in the CDR3. The CDR3 nucleotides are TGTGCCAGCAGCGAAACAAGGGAGCAGTTCTTC. This translates into CASSETREQFF.